These 10 T cell receptor beta chains were all obtained from the same sample, sequenced in a study of blood T cell repertoires in COVID-19. Only in-frame clones appear in the TCRdb table, and some are missing; sequencing was by immunoSEQ multiplex PCR. The table records over 150,000 clones, about 80% of them present only once. The specimen sequenced was PBMCs or T cells enriched from blood (not recorded which). These receptors were collected from a woman aged 70-85 years in a cohort exposed to, infected with or recovered from COVID-19 (not recorded which).

V usage is TRBV6-6 and J usage is TRBJ1-1, with D tentatively TRBD1 (6 bases). The germline V and J ends were trimmed by 6 bases and 2 bases, with 10 bases remaining between them. This CDR3 has 13 residues. Germline V gene lookup returns CDR1 MNHNY and CDR2 SVGAGI (reference sequence). DNA for the CDR3: TGTGCCAGCAGCTTACAGGGAAACACTGAAGCTTTCTTT. Residues: CASSLQGNTEAFF.

J is TRBJ1-3 and V is TRBV6-5; TRBD1 might be the D (5 bases). CDR1 MNHEY and CDR2 SVGAGI come from the germline V gene. The CDR3 spans 15 residues. V lost 6 bases to trimming and J lost 0 bases, with 12 bases between them. The CDR3, as DNA: TGTGCCAGCAGCCCCGGAGACAGCTCTGGAAACACCATATATTTT. It yields the protein CASSPGDSSGNTIYF.

The V gene is TRBV18, the J gene TRBJ2-5; 7 nucleotides align to TRBD1. J was trimmed by 1 base and V by 4 bases; bases with no gene match: 6. The CDR3 covers 15 residues. The V gene's germline CDR1 is KGHSH and CDR2 LQKENI. In DNA form, the CDR3 reads TGTGCCAGCTCACAGCCCGGGACAGCCCAAGAGACCCAGTACTTC. This sequence encodes CASSQPGTAQETQYF.

The chain couples TRBV9 to TRBJ2-7; no clear D. The CDR3 is 15 amino acids. The V end lost 0 bases, the J end lost 2 bases, and 12 bases lay between the germline ends. CDR1 and CDR2 (germline): SGDLS, YYNGEE. CDR3 DNA: TGTGCCAGCAGCGTAGGCCTGGGCAGCACCTACGAGCAGTACTTC. Translating gives CASSVGLGSTYEQYF.

The J gene is TRBJ2-3, the V gene TRBV5-1; the D is unclear. This CDR3 region has 14 residues. The V end was cut by 7 bases, the J end by 2 bases, with 14 bases between. From germline, CDR1 is SGHRS and CDR2 YFSETQ. The CDR3 loop reads CASATPGSTDTQYF. The CDR3 DNA reads TGCGCCAGCGCCACACCCGGGTCCACAGATACGCAGTATTTT.

The chain carries TRBV4-2 and TRBJ2-7; D perhaps matches TRBD2 (6 bases). V was cut by 1 base and J by 3 bases, with 13 bases left in between. The CDR3 totals 15 residues. Per the germline V gene, CDR1 is LGHNA and CDR2 is YNFKEQ. CDR3 nucleotide sequence: TGTGCCAGCAGCCAAGGGGTTGACGGGGGCTACGAGCAGTACTTC. Its protein is CASSQGVDGGYEQYF.

This chain uses TRBV28 with TRBJ2-1, with D tentatively TRBD2 (7 bases). Per the germline V gene, CDR1 is MDHEN and CDR2 is SYDVKM. This CDR3 spans 14 amino acids. The V end lost 8 bases, the J end lost 4 bases, and 15 bases lay between the germline ends. Written as DNA, the CDR3 is TGTGCCAGCGTTAAGGGGGGGACATACAATGAGCAGTTCTTC. This codes for CASVKGGTYNEQFF.

The chain combines TRBV6-5 with TRBJ2-1; tentatively, D is TRBD1 (7 bases). Germline lookup yields CDR1 MNHEY and CDR2 SVGAGI. V was pared by 1 base and J by 6 bases, with 10 bases between. The CDR3 is made up of 14 amino acids. In DNA form, the CDR3 reads TGTGCCAGCAGTTACTATCAGGGGGGCAATGAGCAGTTCTTC. Translated: CASSYYQGGNEQFF.

This chain links TRBV28 with TRBJ2-7; D is possibly TRBD2 (6 bases). The germline V gene has CDR1 MDHEN and CDR2 SYDVKM. The germline V and J ends were trimmed by 10 bases and 0 bases, with 13 bases remaining between them. This CDR3 comprises 13 residues. CDR3 amino acids: CAITSSSSYEQYF. DNA of the CDR3: TGTGCCATCACTAGCTCCTCCTCCTACGAGCAGTACTTC.

The V call is TRBV5-1, the J call TRBJ2-5, with a weak D call TRBD1 (5 bases). The CDR3 is 14 residues long. Germline V gives CDR1 SGHRS, CDR2 YFSETQ. Between the trimmed V and J ends, which lost 2 bases and 5 bases, there was a span of 13 bases. Here the CDR3 DNA reads TGCGCCAGCAGCTTCACCAGGGATGAGGAGACCCAGTACTTC. Its translation: CASSFTRDEETQYF.